This TCR beta chain was identified in a study of T cell responses to AZD1222 COVID-19 vaccine. Study-wide findings and caveats: Targets within unmutated variant regions were reportedly found for nearly half of spike-specific TCRs. Repertoires were collected only later (after the peak T cell response had occurred). Spike-specific TCR repertoires showed rising breadth and depth after two AZD1222 doses.

The protocol was immunoSEQ multiplex PCR, while the TCRdb copy is restricted to in-frame clones and leaves out a portion. Here the sample spans over 120,000 clones, 89% being singletons. On this clone itself: Its antigen is not known.

The sequencing used peripheral blood, collected 28 days after the second AZD1222 dose. The receptor was derived from an adult who received the AZD1222 COVID-19 vaccine.

In DNA, the CDR3 is TGTGCCAGCGGTACAGGGCCCCCTGGAAACACCATATATTTT. This codes for CASGTGPPGNTIYF. The chain joins TRBV6-6 to TRBJ1-3; possibly TRBD1 for D (6 bases). The CDR3 spans 14 residues. V was pared by 8 bases and J by 2 bases, with 13 bases between. The V gene's germline CDR1 is MNHNY and CDR2 SVGAGI (reference sequence).